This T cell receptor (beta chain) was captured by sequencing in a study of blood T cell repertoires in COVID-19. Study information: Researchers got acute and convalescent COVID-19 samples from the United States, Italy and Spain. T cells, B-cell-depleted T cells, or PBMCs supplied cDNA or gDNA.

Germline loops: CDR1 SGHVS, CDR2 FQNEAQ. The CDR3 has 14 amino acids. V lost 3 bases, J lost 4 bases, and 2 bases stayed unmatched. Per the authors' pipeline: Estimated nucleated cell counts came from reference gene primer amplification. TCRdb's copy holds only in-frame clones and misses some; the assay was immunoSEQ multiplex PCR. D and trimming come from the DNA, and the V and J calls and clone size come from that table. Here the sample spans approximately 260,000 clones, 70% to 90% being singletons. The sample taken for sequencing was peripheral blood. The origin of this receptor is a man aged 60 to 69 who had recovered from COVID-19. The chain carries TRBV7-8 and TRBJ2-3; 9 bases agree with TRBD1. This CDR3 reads CASSFGQGPDTQYF. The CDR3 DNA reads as TGTGCCAGCAGCTTCGGACAGGGGCCAGATACGCAGTATTTT.